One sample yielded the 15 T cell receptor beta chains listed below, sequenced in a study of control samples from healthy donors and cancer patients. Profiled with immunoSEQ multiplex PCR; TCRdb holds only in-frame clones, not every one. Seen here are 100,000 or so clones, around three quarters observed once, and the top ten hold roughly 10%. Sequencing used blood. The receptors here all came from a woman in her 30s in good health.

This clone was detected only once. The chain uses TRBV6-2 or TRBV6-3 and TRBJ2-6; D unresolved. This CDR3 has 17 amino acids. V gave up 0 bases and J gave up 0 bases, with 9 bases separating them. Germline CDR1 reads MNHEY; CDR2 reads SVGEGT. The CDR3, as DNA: TGTGCCAGCAGTTACTCGAAGCCCGGCTCTGGGGCCAACGTCCTGACTTTC. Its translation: CASSYSKPGSGANVLTF.

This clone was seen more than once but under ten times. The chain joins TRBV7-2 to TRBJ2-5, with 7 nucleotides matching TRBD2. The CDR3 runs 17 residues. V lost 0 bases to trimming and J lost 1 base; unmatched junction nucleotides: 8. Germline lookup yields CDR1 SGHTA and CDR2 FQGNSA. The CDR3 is CASSLATGGGFQETQYF. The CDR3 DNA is TGTGCCAGCAGCTTAGCAACTGGCGGGGGTTTCCAAGAGACCCAGTACTTC.

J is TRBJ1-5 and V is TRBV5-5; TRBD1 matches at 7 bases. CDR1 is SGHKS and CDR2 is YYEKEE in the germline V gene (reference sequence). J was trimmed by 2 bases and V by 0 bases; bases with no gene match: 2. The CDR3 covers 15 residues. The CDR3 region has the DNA TGTGCCAGCAGCTTGGGACAGGGCGGCAATCAGCCCCAGCATTTT. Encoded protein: CASSLGQGGNQPQHF.

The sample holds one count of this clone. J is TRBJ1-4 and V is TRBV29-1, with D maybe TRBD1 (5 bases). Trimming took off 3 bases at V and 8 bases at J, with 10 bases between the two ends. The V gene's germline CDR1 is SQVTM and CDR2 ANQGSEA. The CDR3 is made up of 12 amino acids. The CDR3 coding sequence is TGCAGCGTTGAGTTCCAGGGAGAAAAACTGTTTTTT. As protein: CSVEFQGEKLFF. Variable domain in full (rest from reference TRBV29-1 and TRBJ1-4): SAVISQKPSRDICQRGTSLTIQCQVDSQVTMMFWYRQQPGQSLTLIATANQGSEATYESGFVIDKFPISRPNLTFSTLTVSNMSPEDSSIYLCSVEFQGEKLFFGSGTQLSVL.

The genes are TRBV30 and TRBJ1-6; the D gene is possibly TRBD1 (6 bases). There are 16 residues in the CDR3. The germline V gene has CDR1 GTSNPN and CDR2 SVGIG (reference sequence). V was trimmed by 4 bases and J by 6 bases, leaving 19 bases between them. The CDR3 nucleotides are TGTGCCTGGAAGATTGACGGGGGCGTGGGTAATTCACCCCTCCACTTT. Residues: CAWKIDGGVGNSPLHF.

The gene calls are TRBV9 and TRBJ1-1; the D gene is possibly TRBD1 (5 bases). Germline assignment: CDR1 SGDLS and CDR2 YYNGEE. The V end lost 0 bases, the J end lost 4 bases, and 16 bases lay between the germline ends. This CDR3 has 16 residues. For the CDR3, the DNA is TGTGCCAGCAGCGTAGTGGATGGAGGGGTGGGCACTGAAGCTTTCTTT. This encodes CASSVVDGGVGTEAFF.

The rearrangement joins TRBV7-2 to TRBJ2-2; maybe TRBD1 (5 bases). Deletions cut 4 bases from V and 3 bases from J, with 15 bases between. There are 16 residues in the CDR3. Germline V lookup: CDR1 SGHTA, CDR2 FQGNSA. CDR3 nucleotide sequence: TGTGCCAGCAGCTCCCAGGGAAAGGAATACACCGGGGAGCTGTTTTTT. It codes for CASSSQGKEYTGELFF.

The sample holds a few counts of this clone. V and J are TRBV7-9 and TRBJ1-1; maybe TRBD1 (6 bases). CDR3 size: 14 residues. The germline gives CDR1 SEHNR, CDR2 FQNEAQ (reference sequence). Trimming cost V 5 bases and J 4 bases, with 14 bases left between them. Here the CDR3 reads CASSQLGGLTEAFF. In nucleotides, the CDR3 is TGTGCCAGCAGCCAGTTGGGGGGGCTCACTGAAGCTTTCTTT.

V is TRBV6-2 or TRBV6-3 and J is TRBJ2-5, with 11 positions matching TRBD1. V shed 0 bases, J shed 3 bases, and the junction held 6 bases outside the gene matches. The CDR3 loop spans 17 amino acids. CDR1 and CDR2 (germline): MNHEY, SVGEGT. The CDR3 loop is CASSYSKGQGAKETQYF. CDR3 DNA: TGTGCCAGCAGTTACTCGAAAGGACAGGGGGCCAAAGAGACCCAGTACTTC.

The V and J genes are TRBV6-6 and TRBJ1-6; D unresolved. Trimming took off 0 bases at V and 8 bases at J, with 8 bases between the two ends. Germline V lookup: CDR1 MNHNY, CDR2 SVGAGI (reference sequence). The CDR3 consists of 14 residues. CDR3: CASSYSRGDSPLHF. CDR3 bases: TGTGCCAGCAGTTACTCTCGGGGTGATTCACCCCTCCACTTT.

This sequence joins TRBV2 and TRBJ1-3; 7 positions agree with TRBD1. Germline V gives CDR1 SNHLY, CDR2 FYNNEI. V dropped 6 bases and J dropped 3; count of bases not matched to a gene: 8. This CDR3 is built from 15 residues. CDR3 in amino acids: CASSDAGTVGNTIYF. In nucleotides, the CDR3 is TGTGCCAGCAGCGACGCCGGGACAGTTGGAAACACCATATATTTT.

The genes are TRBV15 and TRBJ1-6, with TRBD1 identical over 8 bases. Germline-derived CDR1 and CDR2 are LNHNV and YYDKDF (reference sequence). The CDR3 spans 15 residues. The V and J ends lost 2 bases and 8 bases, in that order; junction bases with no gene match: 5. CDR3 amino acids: CATSRSGTGDSPLHF. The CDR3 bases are TGTGCCACCAGCAGATCCGGGACAGGTGATTCACCCCTCCACTTT.

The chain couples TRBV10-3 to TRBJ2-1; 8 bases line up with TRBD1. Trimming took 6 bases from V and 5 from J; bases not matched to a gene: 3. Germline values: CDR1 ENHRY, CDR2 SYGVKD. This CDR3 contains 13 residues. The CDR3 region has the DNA TGTGCCATCAGGCCGGGACAGGACAATGAGCAGTTCTTC. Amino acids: CAIRPGQDNEQFF.

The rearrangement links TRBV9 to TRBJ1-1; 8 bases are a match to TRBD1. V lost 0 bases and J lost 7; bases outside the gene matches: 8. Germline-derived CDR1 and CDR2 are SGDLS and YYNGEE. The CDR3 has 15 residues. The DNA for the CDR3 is TGTGCCAGCAGCGTAGTCGGGACAGGTAACCGTGAAGCTTTCTTT. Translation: CASSVVGTGNREAFF.

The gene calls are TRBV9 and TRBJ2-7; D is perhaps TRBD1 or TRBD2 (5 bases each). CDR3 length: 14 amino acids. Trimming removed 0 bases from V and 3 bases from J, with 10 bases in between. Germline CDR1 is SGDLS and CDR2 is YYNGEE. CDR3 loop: CASSVAGDGYEQYF. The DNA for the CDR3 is TGTGCCAGCAGCGTAGCCGGGGACGGCTACGAGCAGTACTTC.